Listed below are T cell receptor beta chains from one sample, sequenced in a study of blood T cells in healthy people across ages. TCRdb fed the 5' RACE reads into MiXCR, producing one record per CDR3 protein. The sample lists about 1,400,000 distinct CDR3 sequences; 59% were seen once. The sample was blood. The receptors were sampled from a man aged 18-30 years in good health. The CDR3 runs from the conserved cysteine through the conserved F or W. D genes are given only for firm matches. The size entry is marked missing in some rows and otherwise reads once, few, many or a size class.

CDR3: CASSHGPPGELFF
DNA: TGCGCCAGCAGCCATGGGCCCCCCGGGGAGCTGTTTTTT
size: NA
J: TRBJ2-2
V: TRBV4-1
D: NA

CDR3: CSATRLAGGLYNEQFF
DNA: TGCAGTGCGACCCGACTAGCGGGGGGCCTTTACAATGAGCAGTTCTTC
size: NA
J: TRBJ2-1
V: TRBV20-1
D: TRBD2

CDR3: CASSLPGGPLGGTTPNTGELFF
DNA: TGTGCCAGCAGTCTACCGGGGGGGCCCCTGGGCGGGACGACTCCGAACACCGGGGAGCTGTTTTTT
size: NA
J: TRBJ2-2
V: TRBV12-3/TRBV12-4
D: TRBD2

CDR3: CASSLSGLNTGELFF
DNA: TGTGCCAGCAGTTTATCCGGGTTGAACACCGGGGAGCTGTTTTTT
size: NA
J: TRBJ2-2
V: TRBV12-3/TRBV12-4
D: NA

CDR3: CASSLRWEAYEQYF
DNA: TGTGCCAGCAGTTTAAGGTGGGAGGCCTACGAGCAGTACTTC
size: NA
J: TRBJ2-7
V: TRBV12-3/TRBV12-4
D: NA

CDR3: CASTETGVYSYEQYF
DNA: TGTGCCAGCACCGAAACAGGGGTGTATTCCTACGAGCAGTACTTC
size: NA
J: TRBJ2-7
V: TRBV12-3/TRBV12-4
D: TRBD1

CDR3: CASSPDRVTTQYF
DNA: TGCGCCAGCAGCCCCGACAGGGTGACGACCCAGTACTTC
size: NA
J: TRBJ2-5
V: TRBV10-2
D: TRBD1

CDR3: CASSLAAVPQAFF
DNA: TGTGCCAGCAGCTTAGCGGCTGTTCCCCAAGCGTTCTTC
size: NA
J: TRBJ2-1
V: TRBV7-2
D: NA

CDR3: CASSESGIADEQFF
DNA: TGTGCCAGCAGTGAGAGCGGGATAGCCGATGAGCAGTTCTTC
size: NA
J: TRBJ2-1
V: TRBV6-1
D: TRBD2

CDR3: CASSYPNPGGVGRPDTQYF
DNA: TGTGCCAGCAGTTACCCGAATCCAGGGGGCGTCGGTCGTCCAGATACGCAGTATTTT
size: NA
J: TRBJ2-3
V: TRBV6-5
D: TRBD1

CDR3: CASSLSLPSGIQYF
DNA: TGTGCCAGCAGCTTATCCCTACCGAGTGGGATTCAGTACTTC
size: few
J: TRBJ2-4
V: TRBV7-2
D: NA

CDR3: CASSQSTQDYEQYF
DNA: TGTGCCAGCAGCCAATCGACACAGGACTACGAGCAGTACTTC
size: NA
J: TRBJ2-7
V: TRBV16
D: NA

CDR3: CASSQSPGLAADYNEQFF
DNA: TGTGCCAGCAGCCAGTCCCCGGGACTAGCGGCCGATTACAATGAGCAGTTCTTC
size: NA
J: TRBJ2-1
V: TRBV4-2
D: TRBD2

CDR3: CASSEAQGTGYEQYF
DNA: TGTGCCAGCAGTGAAGCGCAAGGGACGGGCTACGAGCAGTACTTC
size: NA
J: TRBJ2-7
V: TRBV2
D: NA

CDR3: CASSSPGREGLNEQFF
DNA: TGTGCCAGCAGCTCCCCTGGGCGGGAGGGCCTAAATGAGCAGTTCTTC
size: NA
J: TRBJ2-1
V: TRBV11-2
D: TRBD2

CDR3: CASSQGTDPYEQYF
DNA: TGCGCCAGCAGCCAAGGGACAGACCCCTACGAGCAGTACTTC
size: few
J: TRBJ2-7
V: TRBV4-1
D: NA

CDR3: CSARDEAVKVTQYF
DNA: TGCAGTGCTAGAGATGAAGCCGTTAAGGTGACCCAGTACTTC
size: NA
J: TRBJ2-5
V: TRBV20-1
D: NA

CDR3: CTGTSGYEQYF
DNA: TGCACAGGGACTAGCGGTTACGAGCAGTACTTC
size: NA
J: TRBJ2-7
V: TRBV29-1
D: TRBD2

CDR3: CASSALIGTGPEQYF
DNA: TGTGCCAGCAGCGCTCTAATTGGGACAGGGCCCGAGCAGTACTTT
size: NA
J: TRBJ2-7
V: TRBV7-6
D: TRBD1

CDR3: CASSIAGGPAGELFF
DNA: TGTGCCAGCAGCATAGCGGGGGGGCCCGCCGGGGAGCTGTTTTTT
size: NA
J: TRBJ2-2
V: TRBV12-3/TRBV12-4
D: TRBD2

CDR3: CASSSPGQPHEQYF
DNA: TGTGCCAGCAGTTCACCGGGACAACCCCACGAGCAGTACTTC
size: NA
J: TRBJ2-7
V: TRBV6-5
D: NA

CDR3: CASSQDHRQNNEQFF
DNA: TGCGCCAGCAGCCAAGATCACCGACAGAACAATGAGCAGTTCTTC
size: NA
J: TRBJ2-1
V: TRBV4-3
D: NA

CDR3: CSGRRVEINEQFF
DNA: TGCAGCGGCAGGAGGGTTGAGATCAATGAGCAGTTCTTC
size: NA
J: TRBJ2-1
V: TRBV29-1
D: NA

CDR3: CASSQDQAGGPFYEQYF
DNA: TGTGCCAGCAGCCAAGATCAGGCGGGAGGGCCTTTCTATGAGCAGTACTTC
size: few
J: TRBJ2-5
V: TRBV3-1
D: TRBD2

CDR3: CASSLTGLSDTQYF
DNA: TGTGCCAGCAGCCTTACCGGACTTTCGGATACGCAGTATTTT
size: few
J: TRBJ2-3
V: TRBV3-1
D: NA

CDR3: CAWTPGHSSFNEQYF
DNA: TGTGCCTGGACTCCCGGACATTCTAGTTTCAACGAGCAGTACTTC
size: few
J: TRBJ2-7
V: TRBV30
D: NA

CDR3: CASSLSDSSMKYF
DNA: TGCGCCAGCAGCCTTTCAGACAGTTCGATGAAGTACTTC
size: NA
J: TRBJ2-5
V: TRBV4-1
D: NA

CDR3: CSVLKLREIFYEQYF
DNA: TGCAGCGTTTTAAAATTGCGGGAGATTTTCTACGAGCAGTACTTC
size: few
J: TRBJ2-7
V: TRBV29-1
D: TRBD2

CDR3: CASSQGVQETQYF
DNA: TGCGCCAGCAGCCAAGGAGTCCAAGAGACCCAGTACTTC
size: many
J: TRBJ2-5
V: TRBV4-1
D: NA